Following are 24 T cell receptor beta chains from one sample sequenced in a study of blood T cell repertoires in COVID-19. Only in-frame clones appear in the TCRdb table, and some are missing; sequencing was by immunoSEQ multiplex PCR. Seen here are tens of thousands of clones, around 90% observed once, and the top ten hold 2.5% to 3.5%. The sample taken for sequencing was peripheral blood. The receptors originated from a human donor in a cohort sampled during active COVID-19.

V gene TRBV28 combines with J gene TRBJ1-6; TRBD1 aligns across 9 bases. Trimming cost V 7 bases and J 6 bases; bases outside gene matches: 4. The CDR3 spans 14 residues. Germline CDR1 MDHEN, CDR2 SYDVKM. CDR3 coding DNA: TGTGCCAGCACTCCGGGACAGGGTAATTCACCCCTCCACTTT. It specifies CASTPGQGNSPLHF. Complete variable domain (other parts from reference TRBV28 and TRBJ1-6): DVKVTQSSRYLVKRTGEKVFLECVQDMDHENMFWYRQDPGLGLRLIYFSYDVKMKEKGDIPEGYSVSREKKERFSLILESASTNQTSMYLCASTPGQGNSPLHFGNGTRLTVT.

The V gene is TRBV5-6, the J gene TRBJ2-7; 8 nucleotides agree with TRBD1. Germline assignment: CDR1 SGHDT and CDR2 YYEEEE. Trimming took 3 bases from V and 3 from J; bases not matched to a gene: 5. CDR3 length equals 14 residues. Here the CDR3 DNA reads TGTGCCAGCAGCTCCACCGGGACAGGCTACGAGCAGTACTTC. This translates into CASSSTGTGYEQYF.

This clone is a singleton in its sample. The CDR3 region is CASSKGLGNTEAFF. The CDR3 nucleotides read TGTGCCAGCAGCAAAGGACTTGGGAACACTGAAGCTTTCTTT. This chain connects TRBV11-1 to TRBJ1-1; no clear D gene. CDR1 is SGHAT and CDR2 is FQDESV in the germline V gene (reference sequence). V lost 5 bases, J lost 1 base, and 11 bases lay in between. The CDR3 is 14 amino acids.

This clone showed up just a few times. The chain recombines TRBV2 with TRBJ2-7; 7 bases agree with TRBD2. In germline, CDR1 is SNHLY, CDR2 FYNNEI. V was pared by 9 bases and J by 4 bases, with 12 bases of the junction left unmatched. CDR3 length: 14 amino acids. CDR3 DNA sequence: TGTGCCAGTTTGGACCTAGCGGTTAAATACGAGCAGTACTTC. Translation gives CASLDLAVKYEQYF.

The gene calls are TRBV4-1 and TRBJ2-7; the match to TRBD1 covers 9 bases. The CDR3 has 13 amino acids. V was pared by 4 bases and J by 5 bases, with 3 bases of the junction left unmatched. Looked up from germline, CDR1 is MGHRA and CDR2 is YSYEKL. The CDR3 nucleotides read TGCGCCAGCAGCCTCACAGGGGGCCACGAGCAGTACTTC. It codes for CASSLTGGHEQYF.

The CDR3 is CASSPERSGNTIYF. CDR3 nucleotide sequence: TGTGCCAGCAGTCCCGAACGGTCTGGAAACACCATATATTTT. The V and J genes are TRBV27 and TRBJ1-3; D unresolved. This CDR3 has 14 residues. Germline CDR1 reads MNHEY; CDR2 reads SMNVEV (reference sequence). The V end was cut by 5 bases, the J end by 1 base, with 9 bases between.

The J gene is TRBJ1-4, the V gene TRBV7-3, with unresolved D. CDR3 length equals 13 residues. Trimming took 3 bases from V and 8 from J, leaving 10 bases between them. The germline V gene has CDR1 SGHTA and CDR2 FQGTGA. Written as DNA, the CDR3 is TGTGCCAGCAGCTTCGGTCCAGCGGAAAAACTGTTTTTT. This sequence encodes CASSFGPAEKLFF.

The chain carries TRBV2 and TRBJ1-5; TRBD1 matches 7 bases. CDR3 size: 15 residues. CDR1 SNHLY and CDR2 FYNNEI come from the germline V gene. With 7 bases clipped from V and 2 bases from J, the junction kept 8 bases outside the gene matches. The CDR3 coding sequence is TGTGCCAGCAATCAAGGGGGCGCTGGCAATCAGCCCCAGCATTTT. Residues: CASNQGGAGNQPQHF.

The V gene is TRBV9, the J gene TRBJ1-1; 8 positions agree with TRBD1. The CDR3 runs 17 residues. Unmatched junction bases numbered 13, after V lost 0 bases and J lost 6 bases. Germline V gene lookup returns CDR1 SGDLS and CDR2 YYNGEE. The CDR3 DNA reads TGTGCCAGCAGCGTAGATCCCGGGGGCAGGGGGCGTCCTGAAGCTTTCTTT. Its translation: CASSVDPGGRGRPEAFF. The complete variable domain, with remaining parts taken from reference TRBV9 and TRBJ1-1, reads DSGVTQTPKHLITATGQRVTLRCSPRSGDLSVYWYQQSLDQGLQFLIQYYNGEERAKGNILERFSAQQFPDLHSELNLSSLELGDSALYFCASSVDPGGRGRPEAFFGQGTRLTVV.

This chain connects TRBV28 to TRBJ1-6; unclear D gene. Per the germline V gene, CDR1 is MDHEN and CDR2 is SYDVKM. Trimming pared 4 bases from V and 7 bases from J, leaving 8 bases between. The CDR3 length is 13 residues. The CDR3 loop reads CASSWGGNSPLHF. DNA for the CDR3: TGTGCCAGCAGTTGGGGAGGCAATTCACCCCTCCACTTT.

The chain employs TRBV2 and TRBJ1-3; D unclear. The CDR3 extends over 15 amino acids. Trimming stripped 6 bases from V and 4 bases from J, with 16 bases between. CDR1 and CDR2 from the germline V gene are SNHLY and FYNNEI. The CDR3 DNA reads as TGTGCCAGCAGGATAGGTAGGGAGTCAGGAAACACCATATATTTT. Residues: CASRIGRESGNTIYF.

V is TRBV6-5 and J is TRBJ1-2; TRBD1 aligns across 9 bases. The CDR3 totals 13 residues. The V gene's germline CDR1 is MNHEY and CDR2 SVGAGI. The trim removed 5 bases at V and 7 bases at J, leaving 5 bases unmatched. CDR3 sequence (DNA): TGTGCCAGCAGTCAACAGGGGGCGCGTGGCTACACCTTC. Translating gives CASSQQGARGYTF.

The V and J genes are TRBV3-1 (or the pseudogene TRBV3-2) and TRBJ2-1; 10 nucleotides match TRBD2. The V gene end was trimmed by 0 bases and the J gene end by 6 bases; junction bases not matched to a gene: 8. From germline, CDR1 is LGHDT and CDR2 YNNKEL (reference sequence). The CDR3 has 17 amino acids. CDR3 amino acids: CASSQEPASGRGNEQFF. The CDR3 DNA sequence: TGTGCCAGCAGCCAAGAGCCTGCTAGCGGGAGAGGCAATGAGCAGTTCTTC.

V usage is TRBV27 and J usage is TRBJ1-4; TRBD1 is a possible D gene (5 bases). CDR1 MNHEY and CDR2 SMNVEV come from the germline V gene (reference sequence). The CDR3 runs 15 residues. Trimming cost V 5 bases and J 2 bases, with 12 bases left between them. The DNA for the CDR3 is TGTGCCAGCAGTGTCCGGGGGGGGACTAATGAAAAACTGTTTTTT. Translating it yields CASSVRGGTNEKLFF.

This clone showed up just once. The chain recombines TRBV28 with TRBJ2-1; 7 positions agree with TRBD1. The CDR3 is made up of 13 amino acids. Germline loops: CDR1 MDHEN, CDR2 SYDVKM. V lost 5 bases, J lost 8 bases, and 6 bases stayed unmatched. The CDR3 DNA is TGTGCCAGCAGTCACAGGGGCAGGGATGAGCAGTTCTTC. It encodes CASSHRGRDEQFF.

The chain has TRBV24-1 and TRBJ2-1, with 10 bases fitting TRBD1. This CDR3 has 15 amino acids. V lost 0 bases, J lost 7 bases, and 2 bases stayed unmatched. Germline CDR1 and CDR2: KGHDR and SFDVKD. The chain's CDR3 is CATSDLPGQGNEQFF. The CDR3, as DNA: TGTGCCACCAGTGATTTGCCGGGACAGGGGAATGAGCAGTTCTTC.

The V call is TRBV6-6, the J call TRBJ1-2, with 7 bases that match TRBD1. The CDR3 sequence is 16 residues long. Germline lookup yields CDR1 MNHNY and CDR2 SVGAGI (reference sequence). V shed 2 bases, J shed 6 bases, and the junction held 12 bases outside the gene matches. The CDR3: CASSYVIIRDRDGYTF. DNA for the CDR3: TGTGCCAGCAGTTACGTTATTATCAGGGACAGAGATGGCTACACCTTC.

The chain employs TRBV27 and TRBJ2-7; TRBD1 matches at 7 bases. Germline CDR1 and CDR2: MNHEY and SMNVEV (reference sequence). The CDR3 spans 15 residues. Losses at the gene ends were 6 bases for V and 3 bases for J; bases not matched to a gene: 11. CDR3: CASSLRPGQFYEQYF. The CDR3 nucleotides read TGTGCCAGCAGCCTGCGGCCGGGACAGTTCTACGAGCAGTACTTC.

CDR3 coding DNA: TGTGCCAGCAGCCAATCCCCAGCGAACTCCTATGGCTACACCTTC. This translates into CASSQSPANSYGYTF. V and J are TRBV16 and TRBJ1-2, with unresolved D. Germline loops: CDR1 KGHSY, CDR2 FQNENV. Trimming removed 0 bases from V and 4 bases from J, with 12 bases in between. CDR3 length: 15 amino acids.

The V gene is TRBV15, the J gene TRBJ2-5, with 8 bases aligning to TRBD2. The J segment lost 1 base and the V segment lost 3 bases, leaving 7 bases of the junction unmatched. In germline, CDR1 is LNHNV, CDR2 YYDKDF (reference sequence). The CDR3 runs 16 residues. The CDR3 bases are TGTGCCACCAGCAGCCGCGGGACTAGTTTCCAAGAGACCCAGTACTTC. It specifies CATSSRGTSFQETQYF. The entire variable domain, with the rest obtained from reference TRBV15 and TRBJ2-5, is as follows: DAMVIQNPRYQVTQFGKPVTLSCSQTLNHNVMYWYQQKSSQAPKLLFHYYDKDFNNEADTPDNFQSRRPNTSFCFLDIRSPGLGDTAMYLCATSSRGTSFQETQYFGPGTRLLVL.

The chain joins TRBV6-5 to TRBJ2-7; D is perhaps TRBD1 (6 bases). V shed 5 bases and J shed 2 bases, with 10 bases lying between them. Germline V gene data show CDR1 as MNHEY and CDR2 as SVGAGI. There are 13 residues in the CDR3. The CDR3 loop is CASSRDTAYEQYF. As DNA, the CDR3 is TGTGCCAGCAGTAGGGACACCGCCTACGAGCAGTACTTC.

J is TRBJ2-7 and V is TRBV6-5; TRBD2 is a possible D gene (6 bases). V was clipped by 6 bases and J by 2 bases, with 17 bases between them. CDR1 and CDR2 (germline): MNHEY, SVGAGI. The CDR3 has 15 residues. In DNA, the CDR3 is TGTGCCAGCAGGTCAACGTTAGCGGCTACCTACGAGCAGTACTTC. Encoded protein: CASRSTLAATYEQYF.

J is TRBJ2-6 and V is TRBV6-5; 9 bases line up with TRBD1. V shed 4 bases, J shed 2 bases, and the junction held 3 bases outside the gene matches. CDR1 is MNHEY, CDR2 SVGAGI, per germline. The CDR3 consists of 16 residues. The chain's CDR3 is CASSSTGGAGANVLTF. In DNA, the CDR3 is TGTGCCAGCAGTTCCACAGGGGGCGCTGGGGCCAACGTCCTGACTTTC.

The chain recombines TRBV5-5 with TRBJ1-3, with D perhaps TRBD1 (5 bases). The CDR3 length is 15 residues. Germline assignment: CDR1 SGHKS and CDR2 YYEKEE (reference sequence). V was pared by 1 base and J by 4 bases, with 12 bases between. CDR3 nucleotides: TGTGCCAGCAGCTTGTCTGGGCAGGGAGGAAACACCATATATTTT. Protein product: CASSLSGQGGNTIYF.